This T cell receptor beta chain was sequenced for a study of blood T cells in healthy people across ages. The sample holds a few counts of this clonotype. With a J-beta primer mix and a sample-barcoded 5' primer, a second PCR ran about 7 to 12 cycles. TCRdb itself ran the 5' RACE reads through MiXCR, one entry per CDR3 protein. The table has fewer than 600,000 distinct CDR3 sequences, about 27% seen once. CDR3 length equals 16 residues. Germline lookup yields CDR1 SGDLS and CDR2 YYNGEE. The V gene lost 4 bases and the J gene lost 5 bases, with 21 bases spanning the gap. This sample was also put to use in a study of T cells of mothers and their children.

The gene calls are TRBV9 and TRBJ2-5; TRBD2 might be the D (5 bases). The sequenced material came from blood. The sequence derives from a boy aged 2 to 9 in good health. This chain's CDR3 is CASSPQMAGTGETQYF. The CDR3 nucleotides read TGTGCCAGCAGCCCTCAGATGGCCGGTACGGGGGAGACCCAGTACTTC.